Each of the 7 T cell receptor beta chains below was sequenced from the same sample in a study of blood T cells in healthy people across ages. With a J-beta primer mix and a sample-barcoded 5' primer, a second PCR ran about 6 to 11 cycles. TCRdb called the 5' RACE reads again in MiXCR, with one record for every CDR3 protein. The data show 900,000 to 950,000 distinct CDR3 sequences, about 29% seen once. The same sample was also used in a study of T cells of mothers and their children.

Sequenced input: blood. These receptors were taken from a woman aged 40 to 50 in good health.

There are a few counts of this clonotype. The rearrangement links TRBV24-1 to TRBJ1-2; TRBD1 matches 8 bases. The V segment lost 4 bases and the J segment 8 bases; nucleotides outside the gene matches: 8. CDR3 size: 14 residues. Per germline, CDR1 KGHDR and CDR2 SFDVKD. The CDR3 DNA sequence: TGTGCCACCAGTGAACACGGACAGGGAGTGGGCTACACCTTC. Protein sequence: CATSEHGQGVGYTF.

The chain is built from TRBV9 and TRBJ2-5, with 11 bases identical to TRBD1. Germline loops: CDR1 SGDLS, CDR2 YYNGEE. The CDR3 is made up of 18 amino acids. The ends lost 0 bases at V and 1 base at J; junction bases unmatched: 8. CDR3 amino acids: CASSVGPGQGALQETQYF. Here the CDR3 DNA reads TGTGCCAGCAGCGTAGGACCTGGACAGGGGGCTCTCCAAGAGACCCAGTACTTC.

This clonotype was seen ten or more times. The chain is built from TRBV7-2 and TRBJ1-2; possibly TRBD1 for D (5 bases). V was shortened by 5 bases and J by 4 bases, with 11 bases between the two germline ends. Germline CDR1 SGHTA, CDR2 FQGNSA. CDR3 length: 13 residues. The CDR3 sequence: CASSPSTVYGYTF. The DNA for the CDR3 is TGTGCCAGCAGCCCGTCGACAGTCTATGGCTACACCTTC.

In this sample, this clonotype turned up once. CDR3 region: CAGSGDGTRSSEQYF. The CDR3 nucleotides read TGCGCCGGCTCCGGGGACGGGACACGGTCCAGCGAGCAGTACTTC. The rearrangement links TRBV5-1 to TRBJ2-7; a weak D match, TRBD1 (6 bases). With 10 bases removed from V and 6 bases from J, the gap between germline ends came to 26 bases. Germline lookup yields CDR1 SGHRS and CDR2 YFSETQ. This CDR3 is 15 amino acids long.

This clonotype was detected ten times or more. This chain uses TRBV5-1 with TRBJ2-7, with TRBD1 matching over 11 bases. The CDR3 extends over 14 amino acids. V lost 3 bases to trimming and J lost 3 bases; unmatched junction nucleotides: 2. Germline V gives CDR1 SGHRS, CDR2 YFSETQ. CDR3 nucleotides: TGCGCCAGCAGCTGGGGGACAGGGGGCTACGAGCAGTACTTC. It specifies CASSWGTGGYEQYF.

The chain combines TRBV7-8 with TRBJ1-5; D unclear. Germline V gene data show CDR1 as SGHVS and CDR2 as FQNEAQ. With 2 bases removed from V and 0 bases from J, the gap between germline ends came to 5 bases. There are 14 residues in the CDR3. In DNA form, the CDR3 reads TGTGCCAGCAGCTTATACAATAGCAATCAGCCCCAGCATTTT. Residues: CASSLYNSNQPQHF.

In its sample, this clonotype was seen a few times. The V gene is TRBV28, the J gene TRBJ1-1; TRBD1 matches 7 bases. V shed 3 bases, J shed 0 bases, and the junction held 13 bases outside the gene matches. CDR1 and CDR2 from the germline V gene are MDHEN and SYDVKM. The CDR3 length is 18 residues. CDR3 sequence (DNA): TGTGCCAGCAGTTTCTATTTTCGGGAGACAGGGATGAACACTGAAGCTTTCTTT. Protein: CASSFYFRETGMNTEAFF.